The 25 T cell receptor beta chains presented below share a single source sample, sequenced in a study of cytomegalovirus exposure and HLA in healthy donors. The table came from immunoSEQ multiplex PCR; TCRdb's copy has only in-frame clones and leaves some out. The sample comprises 90,000 or so clones, 96% of which are singletons, and less than 0.8% rests with the top ten. The sequencing input was PBMCs. The source of these receptors is a man between 18 and 29 years old in good health and CMV-seronegative.

The sample holds one count of this clone. This rearrangement joins TRBV7-9 to TRBJ2-1; 9 bases are shared with TRBD2. After removal of 3 bases from V and 4 bases from J, the junction contained 10 bases not matched to a gene. The CDR3 contains 17 residues. Germline values: CDR1 SEHNR, CDR2 FQNEAQ (reference sequence). CDR3 region: CASSLSRWLAGYNEQFF. The DNA for the CDR3 is TGTGCCAGCAGCTTGTCCCGCTGGCTAGCGGGGTACAATGAGCAGTTCTTC.

This chain joins TRBV13 and TRBJ2-1; 11 bases are shared with TRBD1. V trimming: 5 bases; J trimming: 2 bases; junction bases outside the gene matches: 5. The CDR3 covers 16 residues. CDR1 and CDR2 (germline): PRHDT, FYEKMQ (reference sequence). CDR3 region: CASSLRTGGAYNEQFF. CDR3 nucleotide sequence: TGTGCCAGCAGCCTCCGGACAGGGGGCGCCTACAATGAGCAGTTCTTC.

V usage is TRBV11-3 and J usage is TRBJ2-1; D is perhaps TRBD2 (5 bases). The CDR3 covers 16 residues. Germline V gene lookup returns CDR1 SGHNT and CDR2 YENEEA. Trimming removed 6 bases at V and 9 bases at J, with 24 bases between. For the CDR3, the DNA is TGTGCCAGCAGATCCGCGGCGGGCGGCGATTCGGTTGAGCAGTTCTTC. It translates to CASRSAAGGDSVEQFF. The full variable domain, in which reference TRBV11-3 and TRBJ2-1 provide the parts outside the CDR3, is EAGVVQSPRYKIIEKKQPVAFWCNPISGHNTLYWYLQNLGQGPELLIRYENEEAVDDSQLPKDRFSAERLKGVDSTLKIQPAELGDSAVYLCASRSAAGGDSVEQFFGPGTRLTVL.

The rearrangement uses TRBV13 and TRBJ2-5, with D perhaps TRBD2 (5 bases). The CDR3 is 16 residues long. From germline, CDR1 is PRHDT and CDR2 FYEKMQ (reference sequence). V dropped 4 bases and J dropped 2 bases, with 17 bases sitting between them. CDR3 sequence reads: CASSSNLAGGQETQYF. The CDR3 DNA sequence: TGTGCCAGCAGCTCCAATTTAGCAGGAGGTCAAGAGACCCAGTACTTC.

V is TRBV15 and J is TRBJ2-3; D is possibly TRBD2 (6 bases). Germline V CDR1 and CDR2: LNHNV, YYDKDF (reference sequence). Trimming pared 1 base from V and 5 bases from J, leaving 13 bases between. The length of the CDR3 is 15 residues. The CDR3 DNA sequence: TGTGCCACCAGCAGAGGGGGGGATGTCGGAGATACGCAGTATTTT. The encoded protein is CATSRGGDVGDTQYF.

V and J are TRBV18 and TRBJ1-1, with D possibly matching TRBD1 (5 bases). The CDR3 totals 15 residues. Germline lookup yields CDR1 KGHSH and CDR2 LQKENI. Trimming left V 3 bases short and J 11 bases short, with 22 bases between. The CDR3 DNA follows: TGTGCCAGCTCACCTTTTCAGGGAGGTCAAACGGGTGCTTTCTTT. Its translation is CASSPFQGGQTGAFF.

This clone came up once. The V call is TRBV4-1, the J call TRBJ2-1; 8 bases line up with TRBD2. This CDR3 has 17 amino acids. Trimming cost V 1 base and J 9 bases; bases outside gene matches: 14. Germline CDR1 MGHRA, CDR2 YSYEKL. CDR3 loop: CASSQAPEREYRGEQFF. CDR3 nucleotides: TGCGCCAGCAGCCAAGCCCCTGAGCGGGAGTATCGGGGTGAGCAGTTCTTC.

This clone was seen once. J is TRBJ2-1 and V is TRBV6-1; possible D gene TRBD2, 6 bases. The CDR3 length is 14 residues. Per the germline V gene, CDR1 is MNHNS and CDR2 is SASEGT. V was cut by 5 bases and J by 5 bases, with 13 bases left in between. CDR3 in DNA: TGTGCCAGCAGTTTCGGGACTTTTGACAATGAGCAGTTCTTC. Translation: CASSFGTFDNEQFF.

V usage is TRBV7-2 and J usage is TRBJ2-1; 7 positions match TRBD2. V lost 6 bases to trimming and J lost 6 bases; unmatched junction nucleotides: 14. Germline V gene sequence: CDR1 SGHTA, CDR2 FQGNSA. The CDR3 spans 16 residues. This chain's CDR3 is CASSQTGTIPFNEQFF. The CDR3 DNA is TGTGCCAGCAGTCAAACCGGGACTATACCTTTCAATGAGCAGTTCTTC.

Here the CDR3 reads CASSSFDSYGYTF. Written as DNA, the CDR3 is TGTGCCAGCAGCTCCTTCGACAGCTATGGCTACACCTTC. The genes are TRBV5-4 and TRBJ1-2; D possibly corresponds to TRBD1 (5 bases). This CDR3 has 13 amino acids. The germline V gene has CDR1 SGHNT and CDR2 YYREEE (reference sequence). The germline V and J ends were trimmed by 3 bases and 4 bases, with 10 bases remaining between them.

The chain links TRBV7-9 to TRBJ1-1; the match to TRBD1 covers 7 bases. The length of the CDR3 is 16 residues. Germline loops: CDR1 SEHNR, CDR2 FQNEAQ (reference sequence). Germline trimming cut 4 bases from V and 0 bases from J; bases unmatched to any gene: 8. This chain's CDR3 is CASSSDREGVNTEAFF. The CDR3 coding sequence is TGTGCCAGCAGCTCCGACAGGGAAGGGGTGAACACTGAAGCTTTCTTT.

This chain joins TRBV2 and TRBJ2-1; TRBD2 matches at 12 bases. With 4 bases clipped from V and 4 bases from J, the junction kept 2 bases outside the gene matches. The CDR3 is made up of 15 amino acids. In germline, CDR1 is SNHLY, CDR2 FYNNEI. CDR3 DNA: TGTGCCAGCAGTGGACTAGCGGGGGAATACAATGAGCAGTTCTTC. Its protein is CASSGLAGEYNEQFF.

V gene TRBV5-4 combines with J gene TRBJ2-2, with D tentatively TRBD1 (5 bases). Trimming took 2 bases from V and 4 from J, leaving 9 bases between them. Germline lookup yields CDR1 SGHNT and CDR2 YYREEE (reference sequence). The CDR3 length is 14 residues. The CDR3 DNA reads as TGTGCCAGCAGCTTCGACAGATTCACCGGGGAGCTGTTTTTT. The encoded protein is CASSFDRFTGELFF.

The V call is TRBV9, the J call TRBJ2-7; TRBD1 is a possible D gene (6 bases). The CDR3 consists of 14 residues. V lost 4 bases to trimming and J lost 6 bases, with 17 bases between them. The germline V gene encodes CDR1 SGDLS and CDR2 YYNGEE. The CDR3 loop reads CASSTQLTGTEQYF. For the CDR3, the DNA is TGTGCCAGCAGCACCCAACTAACAGGGACCGAGCAGTACTTC. Drawing the rest from reference TRBV9 and TRBJ2-7, the complete variable domain is DSGVTQTPKHLITATGQRVTLRCSPRSGDLSVYWYQQSLDQGLQFLIQYYNGEERAKGNILERFSAQQFPDLHSELNLSSLELGDSALYFCASSTQLTGTEQYFGPGTRLTVT.

V and J are TRBV9 and TRBJ2-2; 10 nucleotides agree with TRBD2. Germline loops: CDR1 SGDLS, CDR2 YYNGEE. Trimming at V came to 0 bases and at J to 6 bases, leaving 2 bases not matched to a gene. This CDR3 region has 15 residues. CDR3 DNA sequence: TGTGCCAGCAGCGTAGAGGGGACTAGCGCCGGGGAGCTGTTTTTT. Protein product: CASSVEGTSAGELFF. The full variable domain, with the rest looked up from reference TRBV9 and TRBJ2-2, is DSGVTQTPKHLITATGQRVTLRCSPRSGDLSVYWYQQSLDQGLQFLIQYYNGEERAKGNILERFSAQQFPDLHSELNLSSLELGDSALYFCASSVEGTSAGELFFGEGSRLTVL.

The chain couples TRBV10-3 to TRBJ2-2; no definite D call. Trimming left V 4 bases short and J 4 bases short, with 7 bases between. The CDR3 runs 13 residues. Germline lookup yields CDR1 ENHRY and CDR2 SYGVKD. The CDR3 sequence is CAISGLLTGELFF. DNA for the CDR3: TGTGCCATCAGTGGACTGCTCACCGGGGAGCTGTTTTTT.

The V call is TRBV14, the J call TRBJ1-2; no reliable D call. The length of the CDR3 is 15 residues. Germline assignment: CDR1 SGHDN and CDR2 FVKESK. Trimming removed 4 bases from V and 8 bases from J, with 20 bases in between. The CDR3 loop reads CASSPYSTGYSGYTF. The CDR3 bases are TGTGCCAGCAGCCCCTATTCTACGGGGTACAGCGGCTACACCTTC.

V gene TRBV6-1 combines with J gene TRBJ2-3, with 10 bases matching TRBD2. Germline CDR1 MNHNS, CDR2 SASEGT. With V trimmed by 0 bases and J by 1 base, 13 bases remained unmatched. The CDR3 spans 20 residues. This chain's CDR3 is CASSEASWTAGGPGTDTQYF. CDR3 nucleotides: TGTGCCAGCAGTGAAGCCTCCTGGACAGCGGGAGGGCCCGGCACAGATACGCAGTATTTT.

CDR3 protein: CASSRSGQGVYEQYF. In DNA, the CDR3 is TGTGCCAGTAGCCGTTCGGGACAGGGGGTCTACGAGCAGTACTTC. The chain couples TRBV19 to TRBJ2-7; TRBD1 matches 11 bases. V was clipped by 6 bases and J by 3 bases; unmatched bases: 7. The germline V gene encodes CDR1 LNHDA and CDR2 SQIVND (reference sequence). The CDR3 has 15 amino acids.

This chain uses TRBV7-9 with TRBJ2-3; a weak D match, TRBD2 (6 bases). The CDR3 contains 16 residues. Germline CDR1 is SEHNR and CDR2 is FQNEAQ (reference sequence). With 0 bases removed from V and 2 bases from J, the gap between germline ends came to 12 bases. DNA for the CDR3: TGTGCCAGCAGCTTAGCTTACGGGGGAGACACAGATACGCAGTATTTT. Translation: CASSLAYGGDTDTQYF. Supplemented by reference TRBV7-9 and TRBJ2-3, the full variable domain reads DTGVSQNPRHKITKRGQNVTFRCDPISEHNRLYWYRQTLGQGPEFLTYFQNEAQLEKSRLLSDRFSAERPKGSFSTLEIQRTEQGDSAMYLCASSLAYGGDTDTQYFGPGTRLTVL.

The chain uses TRBV9 and TRBJ2-1, with 7 bases matching TRBD1. V gave up 4 bases and J gave up 2 bases; unmatched junction bases: 9. CDR1 is SGDLS, CDR2 YYNGEE, per germline. The CDR3 runs to 16 residues. This CDR3 is CASSLQGIPAYNEQFF. DNA for the CDR3: TGTGCCAGCAGCCTACAGGGGATCCCCGCCTACAATGAGCAGTTCTTC.

This clone occurred once. This rearrangement joins TRBV9 to TRBJ2-1; 9 nucleotides align to TRBD1. Germline-derived CDR1 and CDR2 are SGDLS and YYNGEE. Trimming removed 0 bases from V and 4 bases from J; junction bases left unmatched: 2. There are 15 residues in the CDR3. The CDR3 coding sequence is TGTGCCAGCAGCGTAGATGGACAGGGGTACAATGAGCAGTTCTTC. Protein product: CASSVDGQGYNEQFF.

The rearrangement joins TRBV5-1 to TRBJ1-1; D ambiguous. The CDR3 totals 14 residues. V was trimmed by 0 bases and J by 3 bases, leaving 9 bases between them. The germline CDR1 and CDR2 sequences are SGHRS and YFSETQ. CDR3 in amino acids: CASSLEAGDTEAFF. Here the CDR3 DNA reads TGCGCCAGCAGCTTGGAGGCGGGAGACACTGAAGCTTTCTTT.

J is TRBJ2-3 and V is TRBV11-3; weak D call: TRBD1 (5 bases). Deletions cut 3 bases from V and 2 bases from J, with 9 bases between. The CDR3 contains 14 residues. Per the germline V gene, CDR1 is SGHNT and CDR2 is YENEEA. The CDR3 here is CASSLGRATDTQYF. Here the CDR3 DNA reads TGTGCCAGCAGCTTGGGCAGGGCCACAGATACGCAGTATTTT. Based on the CDR3 plus reference TRBV11-3 and TRBJ2-3, the full variable domain is EAGVVQSPRYKIIEKKQPVAFWCNPISGHNTLYWYLQNLGQGPELLIRYENEEAVDDSQLPKDRFSAERLKGVDSTLKIQPAELGDSAVYLCASSLGRATDTQYFGPGTRLTVL.

This rearrangement joins TRBV7-2 to TRBJ2-1; 7 bases match TRBD2. Germline CDR1 reads SGHTA; CDR2 reads FQGNSA. The CDR3 covers 15 residues. The V gene end was trimmed by 1 base and the J gene end by 6 bases; junction bases not matched to a gene: 6. CDR3 region: CASSLGGGIANEQFF. As DNA, the CDR3 is TGTGCCAGCAGCTTAGGGGGGGGTATTGCCAATGAGCAGTTCTTC.